This TCR beta chain was identified in a study of breast tumors, draining lymph nodes, adjacent tissues. Germline loops: CDR1 DFQATT, CDR2 SNEGSKA (reference sequence). V shed 3 bases and J shed 5 bases, with 16 bases lying between them. The CDR3 is made up of 15 amino acids. Via MiXCR, TCRdb re-called the multiplex PCR reads, giving one row per CDR3 protein. In the table there are about 130,000 distinct CDR3 sequences, approximately 22% of which are singletons. This clonotype was seen at least ten times. Its antigen is currently unknown. General study points: Tumor repertoires ranked between lymph nodes and nontumor tissue in diversity, with V and J gene preferences. Most tumor T cells seemingly derive from lymph node, then expand in tumor.

Samples came from axillary lymph nodes draining the breast cancer. V is TRBV20-1 and J is TRBJ2-2; D remains unclear. Sample: axillary lymph node tissue. This TCR was sampled from a female donor with breast cancer. Some clones in this sample may be carry-over from other donors' samples. This CDR3 reads CSASGWPASTGELFF. The CDR3 DNA sequence: TGCAGTGCTAGCGGTTGGCCCGCGAGTACCGGGGAGCTGTTTTTT.